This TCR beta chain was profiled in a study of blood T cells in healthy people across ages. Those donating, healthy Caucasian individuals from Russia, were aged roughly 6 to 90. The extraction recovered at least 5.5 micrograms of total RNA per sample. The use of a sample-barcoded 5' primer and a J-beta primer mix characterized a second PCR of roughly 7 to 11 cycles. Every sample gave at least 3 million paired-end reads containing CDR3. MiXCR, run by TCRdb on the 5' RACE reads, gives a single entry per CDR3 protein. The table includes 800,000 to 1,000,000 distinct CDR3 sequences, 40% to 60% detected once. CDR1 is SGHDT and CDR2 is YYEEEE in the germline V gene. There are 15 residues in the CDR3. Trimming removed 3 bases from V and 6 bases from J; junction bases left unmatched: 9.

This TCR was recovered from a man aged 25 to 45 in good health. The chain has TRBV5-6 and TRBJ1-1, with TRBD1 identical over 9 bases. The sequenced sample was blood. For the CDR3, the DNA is TGTGCCAGCAGCTCGACGACAGGGGGGGGTCCTGAAGCTTTCTTT. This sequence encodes CASSSTTGGGPEAFF.